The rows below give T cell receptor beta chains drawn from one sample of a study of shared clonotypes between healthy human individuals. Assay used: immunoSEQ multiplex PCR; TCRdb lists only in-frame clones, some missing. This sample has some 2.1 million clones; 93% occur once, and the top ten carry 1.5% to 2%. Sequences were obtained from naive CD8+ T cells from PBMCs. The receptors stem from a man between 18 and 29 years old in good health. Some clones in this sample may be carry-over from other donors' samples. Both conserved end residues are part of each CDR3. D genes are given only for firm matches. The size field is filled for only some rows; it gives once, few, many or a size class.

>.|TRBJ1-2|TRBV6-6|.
TGTGCCAGCTGTTGCCCAGGCGGGGTTAACTATGGCTACACCTTC
CASCCPGGVNYGYTF
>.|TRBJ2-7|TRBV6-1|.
TGTGCCAGCAGTGAATTTAGGACCAGACCCTACGAGCAGTACTTC
CASSEFRTRPYEQYF
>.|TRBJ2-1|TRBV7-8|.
TGTGCCAGCAGCCCCAGCTCCTACAATGAGCAGTTCTTC
CASSPSSYNEQFF
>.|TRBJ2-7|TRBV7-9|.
TGTGCCAGCAGCACGGGGGACAGCCGTTCCCCCTACGAGCAGTACTTC
CASSTGDSRSPYEQYF
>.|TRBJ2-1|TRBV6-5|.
TGTGCCAGCAGTTATGGCAATGAGCAGTTCTTC
CASSYGNEQFF
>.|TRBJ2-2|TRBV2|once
TGTGCCAGCAGTGAAGCTAGGACAGCGAACACCGGGGAGCTGTTTTTT
CASSEARTANTGELFF
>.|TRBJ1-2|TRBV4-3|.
TGCGCCAGCAGCCAAGTAACAGGCCCTTATGGCTACACCTTC
CASSQVTGPYGYTF
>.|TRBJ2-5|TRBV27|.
TGTGCCAGCAGTTTATACGTGGGAACGGAGACCCAGTACTTC
CASSLYVGTETQYF
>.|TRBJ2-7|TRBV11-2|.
TGTGCCAGCAGCTTAGAGGTGACGAGATCCTACGAGCAGTACTTC
CASSLEVTRSYEQYF
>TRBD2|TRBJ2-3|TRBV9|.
TGTGCCAGCAGCACTAGCGGGAGTTCAGATACGCAGTATTTT
CASSTSGSSDTQYF
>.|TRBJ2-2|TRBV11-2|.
TGTGCCAGCAGCTCCCCGCTTAGTCCGGCCGGGGAGCTGTTTTTT
CASSSPLSPAGELFF
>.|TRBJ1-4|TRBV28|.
TGTGCCAGCAGTTTATGCCAGGGAGTAGAAAAACTGTTTTTT
CASSLCQGVEKLFF
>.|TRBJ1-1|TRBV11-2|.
TGTGCCAGCAGCTTAGGATTGTCGGGAGAAGCTTTCTTT
CASSLGLSGEAFF
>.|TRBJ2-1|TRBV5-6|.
TGTGCCAGCAGCCCAGGGGTGAGGTATGAGCAGTTCTTC
CASSPGVRYEQFF
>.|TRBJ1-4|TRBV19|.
TGTGCCAGTAGTGCCCGGGGGGCAACTAATGAAAAACTGTTTTTT
CASSARGATNEKLFF
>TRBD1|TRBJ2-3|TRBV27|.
TGTGCCAGCACATGGGCAGGGGGCGTGGATACGCAGTATTTT
CASTWAGGVDTQYF
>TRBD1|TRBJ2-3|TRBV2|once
TGTGCCAGCAGTGACGGTTTACGGACAGGGGGCGCAGATACGCAGTATTTT
CASSDGLRTGGADTQYF
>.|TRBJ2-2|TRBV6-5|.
TGTGCCAGCACTTACAGCGGGGAGCTGTTTTTT
CASTYSGELFF
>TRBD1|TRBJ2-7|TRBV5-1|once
TGCGCCAGCAGCTGGGACAGGCAGTCCTACGAGCAGTACTTC
CASSWDRQSYEQYF
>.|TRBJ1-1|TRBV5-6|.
TGTGCCAGCAGCCCTCTCACAGGGAACACTGAAGCTTTCTTT
CASSPLTGNTEAFF
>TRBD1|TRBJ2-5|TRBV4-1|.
TGCGCCAGCAGCCTCACAGGGGGTCGAGGAGAGACCCAGTACTTC
CASSLTGGRGETQYF
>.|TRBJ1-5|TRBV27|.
TGTGCCAGCAGTTTATCGAGGGCTGCCGCCGACTTAATAGAAGGGAATCAGCCCCAGCATTTT
CASSLSRAAADLIEGNQPQHF
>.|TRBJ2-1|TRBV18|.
TGTGCCAGCTCCCCGACTCTAAGTGGCTCCTACAATGAGCAGTTCTTC
CASSPTLSGSYNEQFF
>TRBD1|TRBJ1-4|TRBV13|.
TGTGCCAGCAGCGAGCGACAGGGGGCAGGTGAAAAACTGTTTTTT
CASSERQGAGEKLFF
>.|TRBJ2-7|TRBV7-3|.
TGTGCCAGCAGCTTATTGGAATCCTACGAGCAGTACTTC
CASSLLESYEQYF
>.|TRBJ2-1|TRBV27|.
TGTGCCAGCAACCTGCAGGGTACCGACAATGAGCAGTTCTTC
CASNLQGTDNEQFF
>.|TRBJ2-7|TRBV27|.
TGTGCCAGCAGTTTAGGAGGCGGGCTCGAGCAGTACTTC
CASSLGGGLEQYF
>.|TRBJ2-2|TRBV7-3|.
TGTGCCAGCAGCTTAAGGGCCTCGAACACCGGGGAGCTGTTTTTT
CASSLRASNTGELFF
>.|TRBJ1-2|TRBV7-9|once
TGTGCCAGCAGCTTTGGGGCGGGGGCCCCACGGTCCGGCTACACCTTC
CASSFGAGAPRSGYTF
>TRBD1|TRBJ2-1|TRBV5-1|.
TGCGCCAGCAGCCCCGGCGGGCAGGGGGTTCGCAATGAGCAGTTCTTC
CASSPGGQGVRNEQFF
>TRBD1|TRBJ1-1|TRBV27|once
TGTGCCAGCATCCCGACAGGGGGGGGGACTGAAGCTTTCTTT
CASIPTGGGTEAFF
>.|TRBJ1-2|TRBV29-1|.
TGCAGCGTTGGAGGATCCTCTAACTATGGCTACACCTTC
CSVGGSSNYGYTF
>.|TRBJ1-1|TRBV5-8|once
TGTGCCAGCACGGGGCGACGGTACACAACTAACACTGAAGCTTTCTTT
CASTGRRYTTNTEAFF
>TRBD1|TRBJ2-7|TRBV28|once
TGTGCCAGCAGTTTGAAGACAGGGAACGAGCAGTACTTC
CASSLKTGNEQYF
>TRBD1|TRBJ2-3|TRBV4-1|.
TGCGCCAGCAGCCAATCCGACCATTTACTGGACAGGGCTGGGGCAGATACGCAGTATTTT
CASSQSDHLLDRAGADTQYF
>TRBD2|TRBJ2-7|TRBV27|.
TGTGCCAGCAGCCGCGGGAGTGTCAGCTCCTACGAGCAGTACTTC
CASSRGSVSSYEQYF
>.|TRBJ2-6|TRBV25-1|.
TGTGCCAGCAGTGATCCCGGGTCTGGGGCCAACGTCCTGACTTTC
CASSDPGSGANVLTF
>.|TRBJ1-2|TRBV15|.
TGTGCCACCAGCAGAGGGACGGCCTATGGCTACACCTTC
CATSRGTAYGYTF
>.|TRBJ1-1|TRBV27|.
TGTGCCAGCAGTTTAGGCCCAGGATCCAACACTGAAGCTTTCTTT
CASSLGPGSNTEAFF
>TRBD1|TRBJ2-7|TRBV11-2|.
TGTGCCAGCAGCCTTTACAGGGGGCGCGAGCAGTACTTC
CASSLYRGREQYF
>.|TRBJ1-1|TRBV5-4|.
TGTGCCAGCAGCTGGATGAACACTGAAGCTTTCTTT
CASSWMNTEAFF
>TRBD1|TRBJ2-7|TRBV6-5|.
TGTGCCAGCACCGGGACAGGGGGCTTGTACGAGCAGTACTTC
CASTGTGGLYEQYF
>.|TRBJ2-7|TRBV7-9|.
TGTGCCAGCAGCTTTAGAGACTCTTACGAGCAGTACTTC
CASSFRDSYEQYF
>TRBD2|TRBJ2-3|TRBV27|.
TGTGCCAGCAGTCCGGTTAGCGGGAGTGCAGATACGCAGTATTTT
CASSPVSGSADTQYF
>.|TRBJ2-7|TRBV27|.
TGTGCCAGCAGTGGCAACTCCTACGAGCAGTACTTC
CASSGNSYEQYF